The 20 T cell receptor beta chains below were found in one sample sequenced in a study of cytomegalovirus exposure and HLA in healthy donors. The PCR used 60 Vbeta and 13 Jbeta primers. This table comes from immunoSEQ multiplex PCR, and its TCRdb copy is limited to in-frame clones, with some not included. The data hold tens of thousands of clones, with about 80% observed a single time. Sequenced material: PBMCs. The source of these receptors is a man in his forties or fifties in good health and CMV-seropositive.

This sequence joins TRBV27 and TRBJ1-6; D is undetermined. V was clipped by 2 bases and J by 6 bases, with 11 bases between them. Per germline, CDR1 MNHEY and CDR2 SMNVEV (reference sequence). This CDR3 is built from 15 residues. Written as DNA, the CDR3 is TGTGCCAGCAGTTTACCCCCCAGTTTTAATTCACCCCTCCACTTT. Protein: CASSLPPSFNSPLHF.

With regard to this clone: The junction differs from germline at one of its ends, possibly a read error. Distinct nucleotide sequences in the sample also encode this CDR3. J is TRBJ2-3 and V is TRBV7-8, with TRBD2 identical over 9 bases. CDR1 is SGHVS and CDR2 is FQNEAQ in the germline V gene. The CDR3 spans 15 residues. The CDR3 sequence: CASSSLAGPADTQYF. The CDR3 DNA follows: TGTGCTAGCAGTTCCCTAGCGGGGCCTGCCGATACGCAGTATTTT.

This clone has just a few counts. This sequence joins TRBV7-2 and TRBJ1-3, with a possible D match to TRBD1 (5 bases). This CDR3 is 15 amino acids long. V shed 3 bases and J shed 0 bases, with 9 bases lying between them. In germline, CDR1 is SGHTA, CDR2 FQGNSA. This chain's CDR3 is CASSFSQGSGNTIYF. CDR3 bases: TGTGCCAGCAGCTTTTCGCAGGGCTCTGGAAACACCATATATTTT. The full variable domain, its missing parts supplied by reference TRBV7-2 and TRBJ1-3, is GAGVSQSPSNKVTEKGKDVELRCDPISGHTALYWYRQSLGQGLEFLIYFQGNSAPDKSGLPSDRFSAERTGGSVSTLTIQRTQQEDSAVYLCASSFSQGSGNTIYFGEGSWLTVV.

Details on this clone: A far larger clone differs by one base, so this is likely a read error. DNA for the CDR3: TGCGACAGCAGCCAAGATATGATCGTACTCATCTACAATGAGCAGTTCTTC. It codes for CDSSQDMIVLIYNEQFF. The genes are TRBV5-4 and TRBJ2-1; possible D gene TRBD1, 5 bases. This CDR3 has 17 amino acids. Germline V gene sequence: CDR1 SGHNT, CDR2 YYREEE (reference sequence).

The J gene is TRBJ2-3, the V gene TRBV6-5, with D perhaps matching TRBD2 (6 bases). There are 15 residues in the CDR3. V gave up 6 bases and J gave up 2 bases, with 15 bases separating them. Germline V lookup: CDR1 MNHEY, CDR2 SVGAGI. CDR3 amino acids: CASRGGDFFTDTQYF. CDR3 DNA sequence: TGTGCCAGCAGGGGCGGGGACTTCTTCACAGATACGCAGTATTTT.

Concerning this clone itself: This sample also contains other DNA sequences that code for the same CDR3. The V and J genes are TRBV4-3 and TRBJ1-6; TRBD1 matches 7 bases. The CDR3 contains 15 residues. The germline V gene has CDR1 LGHNA and CDR2 YSLEER. The V and J ends lost 4 bases and 7 bases, in that order; junction bases with no gene match: 7. CDR3 bases: TGCGCCAGCAGCCTAAAAACAGGGGAAAATTCACCCCTCCACTTT. Its protein product is CASSLKTGENSPLHF.

The chain has TRBV7-2 and TRBJ2-7, with TRBD1 matching over 10 bases. Per germline, CDR1 SGHTA and CDR2 FQGNSA. V shed 5 bases and J 4 bases; nucleotides not matched to a gene: 14. This CDR3 is 17 amino acids long. CDR3 nucleotide sequence: TGTGCCAGCAGCACCCGGACAGGGGGTTCTAAAGTTTACGAGCAGTACTTC. This gives the protein CASSTRTGGSKVYEQYF.

CDR3 sequence reads: CATRRRAYTDTQYF. The CDR3 coding sequence is TGTGCCACCAGGCGGAGAGCGTACACAGATACGCAGTATTTT. The gene calls are TRBV27 and TRBJ2-3; D not resolved. Germline V gene sequence: CDR1 MNHEY, CDR2 SMNVEV (reference sequence). Trimming took 10 bases from V and 2 from J, leaving 16 bases between them. This CDR3 is 14 amino acids long.

The rearrangement links TRBV4-1 to TRBJ2-7, with TRBD1 identical over 10 bases. CDR3 length: 17 amino acids. V was pared by 1 base and J by 7 bases, with 13 bases of the junction left unmatched. CDR1 MGHRA and CDR2 YSYEKL come from the germline V gene. CDR3 bases: TGCGCCAGCAGCCAAGGAGCGCCAGACAGGGGGCGGGGGGAGCAGTACTTC. Amino acid sequence: CASSQGAPDRGRGEQYF.

Turning to this clone: Its ends do not fully match the called genes, so a read error is possible. This sequence joins TRBV19 and TRBJ2-7, with 12 bases that match TRBD2. The CDR3 length is 17 residues. Germline assignment: CDR1 LNHDA and CDR2 SQIVND (reference sequence). The CDR3 bases are TGTGTCAGTAGTACCAACCTACGACTAGCGGGAGACGGCGAGCAGTACTTC. It is translated as CVSSTNLRLAGDGEQYF.

The chain links TRBV5-1 to TRBJ2-5; D is undetermined. This CDR3 has 14 residues. V lost 5 bases and J lost 0, with 11 bases in between. Per germline, CDR1 SGHRS and CDR2 YFSETQ. The CDR3 DNA reads as TGCGCCAGCAGAGCGACGTCCGACCAAGAGACCCAGTACTTC. Translated: CASRATSDQETQYF.

This clone was found once. This chain links TRBV4-1 with TRBJ2-7, with D possibly TRBD2 on 6 matching bases. Germline V gene lookup returns CDR1 MGHRA and CDR2 YSYEKL. The CDR3 length is 16 residues. Trimming removed 1 base at V and 6 bases at J, with 19 bases between. CDR3 amino acids: CASSQVFAGRGGEQYF. The CDR3 nucleotides read TGCGCCAGCAGCCAAGTATTTGCGGGACGCGGTGGCGAGCAGTACTTC.

This sequence joins TRBV6-5 and TRBJ2-5, with D perhaps matching TRBD1 (5 bases). Germline CDR1 MNHEY, CDR2 SVGAGI. V lost 2 bases to trimming and J lost 5 bases, with 12 bases between them. This CDR3 spans 14 amino acids. The CDR3 is CASSYRGVRETQYF. CDR3 nucleotide sequence: TGTGCCAGCAGTTACAGGGGCGTTAGGGAGACCCAGTACTTC.

The chain combines TRBV7-2 with TRBJ2-5; TRBD1 matches at 9 bases. In germline, CDR1 is SGHTA, CDR2 FQGNSA. The length of the CDR3 is 14 residues. With 4 bases clipped from V and 6 bases from J, the junction kept 6 bases outside the gene matches. CDR3 residues: CASSSRQGVKTQYF. CDR3 DNA sequence: TGTGCCAGCAGCTCCCGACAGGGGGTAAAGACCCAGTACTTC.

The chain carries TRBV6-5 and TRBJ1-5, with 7 bases lining up with TRBD1. The CDR3 totals 13 residues. The junction had 10 bases not matched to a gene; V was cut back by 7 bases and J by 10 bases. Germline CDR1 MNHEY, CDR2 SVGAGI. CDR3 sequence: CASTPPGGGPQHF. As DNA, the CDR3 is TGTGCCAGCACCCCCCCGGGAGGGGGCCCCCAGCATTTT.

The rearrangement uses TRBV9 and TRBJ2-1; maybe TRBD1 (5 bases). This CDR3 has 13 residues. V was pared by 4 bases and J by 10 bases, with 15 bases between. CDR1 SGDLS and CDR2 YYNGEE come from the germline V gene. CDR3 in amino acids: CASSTTTVGEQFF. Written as DNA, the CDR3 is TGTGCCAGCAGCACCACGACAGTAGGCGAGCAGTTCTTC.

The chain employs TRBV7-9 and TRBJ1-3; no reliable D call. The CDR3 contains 13 residues. The V gene's germline CDR1 is SEHNR and CDR2 FQNEAQ (reference sequence). V was pared by 5 bases and J by 4 bases, with 9 bases between. The CDR3, as DNA: TGTGCCAGCAGCCCAGACATCGGAAACACCATATATTTT. As protein: CASSPDIGNTIYF.

The chain combines TRBV28 with TRBJ1-5; possible D gene TRBD1, 6 bases. Germline-derived CDR1 and CDR2 are MDHEN and SYDVKM. The CDR3 is 14 residues long. Trimming took off 3 bases at V and 5 bases at J, with 11 bases between the two ends. CDR3 sequence reads: CASSFLQGHQPQHF. The DNA for the CDR3 is TGTGCCAGCAGTTTTCTACAGGGTCATCAGCCCCAGCATTTT.

V and J are TRBV5-6 and TRBJ2-1; TRBD1 is a possible D gene (6 bases). The CDR3 covers 14 residues. Trimming cost V 4 bases and J 3 bases, with 11 bases left between them. The germline gives CDR1 SGHDT, CDR2 YYEEEE. The CDR3 bases are TGTGCCAGCAGCCGACAGGCGATCTACAATGAGCAGTTCTTC. Translating it yields CASSRQAIYNEQFF.

The chain is built from TRBV11-2 and TRBJ2-6; 7 bases agree with TRBD1. V gave up 0 bases and J gave up 1 base; unmatched junction bases: 3. The CDR3 runs to 17 residues. Germline V gene data show CDR1 as SGHAT and CDR2 as FQNNGV. This CDR3 reads CASSLDARGSGANVLTF. Written as DNA, the CDR3 is TGTGCCAGCAGCTTAGACGCCAGGGGGTCTGGGGCCAACGTCCTGACTTTC.